This T cell receptor beta chain originates from a study of cytomegalovirus exposure and HLA in healthy donors. Researchers ran the PCR with 60 Vbeta and 13 Jbeta primers. Produced via immunoSEQ multiplex PCR; TCRdb's table is partial and in-frame only. The table shows about 180,000 clones, with 60% to 85% occurring only once. Study results and limitations: One variant, a missense change in DCLRE1C, was linked in a later analysis to TCR beta V- and J-gene trimming.

This clone was observed a few times. The antigen is not known. CDR3 length equals 15 residues. Trimming shortened V by 6 bases and J by 4 bases, and 18 bases separated the two germline ends. Germline CDR1 and CDR2: SGHTA and FQGNSA. Sequencing was performed on PBMCs. The chain is built from TRBV7-2 and TRBJ1-1, with a weak D call TRBD1 (5 bases). The TCR was taken from a man in his forties in good health and CMV-seronegative. CDR3 region: CASRNAGGGATEAFF. Here the CDR3 DNA reads TGTGCCAGCAGGAATGCCGGGGGTGGGGCCACTGAAGCTTTCTTT.